The source of this TCR beta chain is a study of blood T cell repertoires in COVID-19. Germline loops: CDR1 SGHTA, CDR2 FQGNSA. The CDR3 covers 17 residues. Trimming took 9 bases from V and 1 from J; bases not matched to a gene: 9. Assay: immunoSEQ multiplex PCR; the TCRdb copy retains only in-frame clones and omits some. The sample holds 150,000 to 200,000 clones, about 86% seen once. This clonotype was sampled from a woman aged 18-29 years who had recovered from COVID-19. The chain employs TRBV7-2 and TRBJ2-6, with 10 bases aligning to TRBD2. The material sequenced was peripheral blood. CDR3 DNA: TGTGCCAGTGGGCAGCGGGGGGGACCATCTGGGGCCAACGTCCTGACTTTC. Translated, it gives CASGQRGGPSGANVLTF.